This T cell receptor beta chain was captured in a study of OX40 agonist ivuxolimab in advanced cancers. Sequencing used immunoSEQ multiplex PCR; TCRdb keeps in-frame clones, though not all of them. The table includes some 60,000 clones, more than 80% detected once. The CDR3 loop spans 13 amino acids. The germline V gene encodes CDR1 SGHVS and CDR2 FQNEAQ. Trimming at V came to 1 base and at J to 10 bases, leaving 6 bases not matched to a gene. This receptor was identified in an adult with an advanced solid tumor such as melanoma, head and neck, liver or kidney cancer. The J gene is TRBJ1-1, the V gene TRBV7-8, with TRBD1 matching over 7 bases. Sequenced material: CD4+ or CD8+ T cells sorted from blood, taken in a trial of the OX40 agonist ivuxolimab. The CDR3 nucleotides are TGTGCCAGCAGCTTAGGACAGGGCTACGGAGCTTTCTTT. It yields the protein CASSLGQGYGAFF.